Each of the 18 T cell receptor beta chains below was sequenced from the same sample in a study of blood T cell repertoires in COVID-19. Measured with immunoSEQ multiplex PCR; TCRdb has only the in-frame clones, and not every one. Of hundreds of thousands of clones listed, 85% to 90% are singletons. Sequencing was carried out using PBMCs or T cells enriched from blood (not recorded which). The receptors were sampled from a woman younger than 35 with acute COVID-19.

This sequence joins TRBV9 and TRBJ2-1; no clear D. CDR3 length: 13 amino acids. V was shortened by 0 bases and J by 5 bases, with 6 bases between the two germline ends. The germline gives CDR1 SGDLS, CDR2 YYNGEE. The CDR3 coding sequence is TGTGCCAGCAGCGTAGACCGCGACAATGAGCAGTTCTTC. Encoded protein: CASSVDRDNEQFF. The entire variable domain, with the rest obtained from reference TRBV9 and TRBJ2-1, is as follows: DSGVTQTPKHLITATGQRVTLRCSPRSGDLSVYWYQQSLDQGLQFLIQYYNGEERAKGNILERFSAQQFPDLHSELNLSSLELGDSALYFCASSVDRDNEQFFGPGTRLTVL.

The CDR3 loop is CASSRQRERWGDTQYF. The CDR3 nucleotides read TGTGCCAGCAGTCGACAGCGGGAGCGCTGGGGAGATACGCAGTATTTT. The chain is built from TRBV6-6 and TRBJ2-3; 8 bases map to TRBD2. Losses at the gene ends were 5 bases for V and 5 bases for J; bases not matched to a gene: 12. Germline assignment: CDR1 MNHNY and CDR2 SVGAGI (reference sequence). The CDR3 spans 16 residues.

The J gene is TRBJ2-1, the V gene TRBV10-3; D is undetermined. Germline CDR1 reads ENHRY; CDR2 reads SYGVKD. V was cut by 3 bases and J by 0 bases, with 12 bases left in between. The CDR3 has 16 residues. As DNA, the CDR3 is TGTGCCATCAGTGATAGTGGAGCCAGCTCCTACAATGAGCAGTTCTTC. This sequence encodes CAISDSGASSYNEQFF.

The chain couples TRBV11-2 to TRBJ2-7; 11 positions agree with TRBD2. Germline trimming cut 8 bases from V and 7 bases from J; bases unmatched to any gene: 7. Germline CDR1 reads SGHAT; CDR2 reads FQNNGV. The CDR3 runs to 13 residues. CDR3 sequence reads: CASRKLAGVEQYF. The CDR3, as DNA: TGTGCCAGCCGAAAACTAGCGGGAGTTGAGCAGTACTTC.

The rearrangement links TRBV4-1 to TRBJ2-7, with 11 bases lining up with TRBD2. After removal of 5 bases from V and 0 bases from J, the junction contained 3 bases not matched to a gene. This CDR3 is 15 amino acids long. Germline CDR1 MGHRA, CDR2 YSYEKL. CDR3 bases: TGCGCCAGCAGCAAGACTAGCGGGACCTCCTACGAGCAGTACTTC. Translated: CASSKTSGTSYEQYF.

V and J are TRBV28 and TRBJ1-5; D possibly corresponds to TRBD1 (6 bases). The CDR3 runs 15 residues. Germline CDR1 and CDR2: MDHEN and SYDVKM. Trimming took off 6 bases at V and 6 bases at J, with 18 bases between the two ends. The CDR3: CASRQADRKFQPQHF. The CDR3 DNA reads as TGTGCCAGCAGACAAGCGGACAGAAAGTTTCAGCCCCAGCATTTT.

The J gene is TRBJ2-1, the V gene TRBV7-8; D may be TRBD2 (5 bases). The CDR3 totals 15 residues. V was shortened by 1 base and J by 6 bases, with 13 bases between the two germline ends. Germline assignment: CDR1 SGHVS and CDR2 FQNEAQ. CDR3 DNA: TGTGCCAGCAGCTTAGGGAGGCCCCCTCGCAATGAGCAGTTCTTC. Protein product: CASSLGRPPRNEQFF. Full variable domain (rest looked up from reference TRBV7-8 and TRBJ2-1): GAGVSQSPRYKVAKRGQDVALRCDPISGHVSLFWYQQALGQGPEFLTYFQNEAQLDKSGLPSDRFFAERPEGSVSTLKIQRTQQEDSAVYLCASSLGRPPRNEQFFGPGTRLTVL.

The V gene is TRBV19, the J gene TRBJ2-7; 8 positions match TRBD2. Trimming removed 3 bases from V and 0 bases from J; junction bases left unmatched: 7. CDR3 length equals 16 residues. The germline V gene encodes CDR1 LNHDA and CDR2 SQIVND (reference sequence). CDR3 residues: CASSIRVAGSSYEQYF. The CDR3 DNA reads TGTGCCAGTAGTATTCGGGTAGCGGGGAGCTCCTACGAGCAGTACTTC.

The CDR3 DNA sequence: TGTGCCAGCAGCTTCGGACAGGACAAACAGAGCTCCTATAATTCACCCCTCCACTTT. As protein: CASSFGQDKQSSYNSPLHF. The chain employs TRBV7-8 and TRBJ1-6; 7 nucleotides align to TRBD1. The CDR3 contains 19 residues. Per the germline V gene, CDR1 is SGHVS and CDR2 is FQNEAQ. With 3 bases clipped from V and 0 bases from J, the junction kept 11 bases outside the gene matches.

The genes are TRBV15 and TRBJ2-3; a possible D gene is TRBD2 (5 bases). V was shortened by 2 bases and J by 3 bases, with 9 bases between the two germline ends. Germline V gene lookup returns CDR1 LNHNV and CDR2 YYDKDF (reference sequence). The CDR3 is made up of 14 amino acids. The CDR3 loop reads CATSRLAGTDTQYF. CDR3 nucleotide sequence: TGTGCCACCAGCAGACTAGCCGGGACAGATACGCAGTATTTT. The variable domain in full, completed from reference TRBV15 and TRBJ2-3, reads DAMVIQNPRYQVTQFGKPVTLSCSQTLNHNVMYWYQQKSSQAPKLLFHYYDKDFNNEADTPDNFQSRRPNTSFCFLDIRSPGLGDTAMYLCATSRLAGTDTQYFGPGTRLTVL.

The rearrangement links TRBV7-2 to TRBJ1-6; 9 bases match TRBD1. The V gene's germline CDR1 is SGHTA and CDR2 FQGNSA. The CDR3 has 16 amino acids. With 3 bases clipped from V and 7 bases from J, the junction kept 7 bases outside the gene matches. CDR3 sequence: CASSFSGTGRNSPLHF. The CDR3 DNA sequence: TGTGCCAGCAGCTTCTCCGGGACAGGGAGAAATTCACCCCTCCACTTT.

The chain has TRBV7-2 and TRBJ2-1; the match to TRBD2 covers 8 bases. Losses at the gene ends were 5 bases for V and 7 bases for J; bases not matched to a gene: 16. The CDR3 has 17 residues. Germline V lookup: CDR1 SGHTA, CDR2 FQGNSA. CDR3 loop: CASSELPPGLGWNEQFF. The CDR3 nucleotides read TGTGCCAGCAGCGAACTACCTCCGGGACTAGGATGGAATGAGCAGTTCTTC.

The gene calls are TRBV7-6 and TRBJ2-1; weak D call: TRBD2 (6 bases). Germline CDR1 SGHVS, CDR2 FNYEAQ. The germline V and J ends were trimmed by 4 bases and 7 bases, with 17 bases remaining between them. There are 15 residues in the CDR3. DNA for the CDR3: TGTGCCAGCAGCTACAGACTAGTGTCTATGAATGAGCAGTTCTTC. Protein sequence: CASSYRLVSMNEQFF.

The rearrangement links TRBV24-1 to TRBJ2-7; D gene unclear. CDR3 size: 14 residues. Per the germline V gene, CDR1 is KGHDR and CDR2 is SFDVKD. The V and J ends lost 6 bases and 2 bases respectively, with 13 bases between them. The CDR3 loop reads CATSPARPPYEQYF. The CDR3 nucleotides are TGTGCCACCAGTCCAGCGAGACCCCCCTACGAGCAGTACTTC.

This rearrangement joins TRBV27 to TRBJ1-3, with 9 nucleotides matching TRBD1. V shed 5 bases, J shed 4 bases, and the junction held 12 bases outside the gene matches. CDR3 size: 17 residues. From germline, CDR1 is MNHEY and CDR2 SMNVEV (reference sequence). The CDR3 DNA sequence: TGTGCCAGCAGTCCACTGACAGGGGGTAGAATCGGAAACACCATATATTTT. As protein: CASSPLTGGRIGNTIYF.

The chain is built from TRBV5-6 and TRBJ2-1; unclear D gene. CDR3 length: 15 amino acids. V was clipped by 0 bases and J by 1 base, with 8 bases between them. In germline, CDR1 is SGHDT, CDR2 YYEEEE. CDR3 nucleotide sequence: TGTGCCAGCAGCTTGGGGAGCCTATCCTACAATGAGCAGTTCTTC. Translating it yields CASSLGSLSYNEQFF.

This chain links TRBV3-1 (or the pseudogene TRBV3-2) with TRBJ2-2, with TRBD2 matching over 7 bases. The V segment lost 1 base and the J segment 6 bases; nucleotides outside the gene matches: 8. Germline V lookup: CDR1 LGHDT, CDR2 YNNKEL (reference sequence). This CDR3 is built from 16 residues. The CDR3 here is CASSQAGTIPSGELFF. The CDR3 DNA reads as TGTGCCAGCAGCCAAGCTGGGACTATCCCCTCCGGGGAGCTGTTTTTT.

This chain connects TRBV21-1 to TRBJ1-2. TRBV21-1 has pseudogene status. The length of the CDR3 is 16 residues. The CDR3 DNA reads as TGTGCCAGCAGCAACGGCCTGCGGGGGCGCGGATATGGCTACACCTTC. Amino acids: CASSNGLRGRGYGYTF.